The sequence of this T cell receptor (beta chain) was determined in a study of early T cells in non-severe SARS-CoV-2 infection (dated by TCRdb to the early 2020s). About the investigation overall: Because TCR sequencing was done on bulk RNA from unsorted whole blood, the alpha and beta chains could not be paired.

This clonotype showed up just a few times. Its antigen is still unknown. Base qualities are not recorded, but no much larger clone differs from it by a single base. Beyond this particular receptor, the publication reports: VDJdb matching was skewed toward anti-spike CD8 responses and likely underestimated virus-specific expansions by missing private and CD4 specificities.

This was a case-control study nested in a cohort of healthcare workers in London, UK, who had nasopharyngeal swab PCR tests and blood samples taken every week. Healthcare workers were recruited during the week of the UK lockdown, between 23 and 31 March 2020, and followed weekly for up to roughly 15 weeks. Libraries were prepared through 5' RACE. TCRdb records NextSeq 500 as the sequencer. In the TCR library protocol, unique molecular identifiers were attached to individual cDNA molecules to correct for PCR bias and sequencing error. Both TCR alpha and beta chains were sequenced, and tight co-correlation was observed between alpha and beta sequence abundances in each sample. Turning to the authors' computational methods: Decombinator V4 was used to annotate the V gene, J gene and CDR3 of the TCR sequences. TCRs were defined as expanded if a significant change between any two time points was detected under a Poisson model with p below 0.0001. TCR abundances were normalised to the total number of TCRs sequenced per sample and were expressed as counts per million. MAIT TCRs were defined by TRAV1-2 paired with TRAJ12, TRAJ20 or TRAJ33, and iNKT TCRs by TRAV10 paired with TRAJ18. A search of VDJdb, accessed on 1 November 2021, was run for TCRs annotated to CMV, EBV and SARS-CoV-2, with TCRs annotated for multiple antigens excluded. Using fastp trimming at Q25 and MiXCR clonotype assembly, TCRdb reanalyzed the public sequencing data and kept in-frame beta chains. Rows are combined by CDR3 protein, so each entry shows the most common genes and DNA. These V and J calls rely on TCRdb rather than the paper's analysis. A total of around 70,000 distinct CDR3 sequences appear in this sample, 10% to 15% of them only once. Together, the top ten hold about 3.9% of the sample.

From cysteine to phenylalanine, the CDR3 is 12 amino acids long. Only the CDR3 DNA stays, 36 bases, in frame from base 1. According to the germline V gene, CDR1 reads SQVTM and CDR2 reads ANQGSEA. V gives up 4 bases and J gives up 2 bases, and the segment between their germline ends measures 9 bases. The sequence came from an adult who was a healthcare worker with PCR-confirmed SARS-CoV-2 infection or an uninfected control (not recorded which). Input material: whole blood. In this chain, TRBV29-1 is recombined with TRBJ2-7, with the D gene not clear enough to name. CDR3 sequence: CSVVSVTYEQYF. The DNA is TGCAGCGTTGTTTCCGTTACCTACGAGCAGTACTTC.